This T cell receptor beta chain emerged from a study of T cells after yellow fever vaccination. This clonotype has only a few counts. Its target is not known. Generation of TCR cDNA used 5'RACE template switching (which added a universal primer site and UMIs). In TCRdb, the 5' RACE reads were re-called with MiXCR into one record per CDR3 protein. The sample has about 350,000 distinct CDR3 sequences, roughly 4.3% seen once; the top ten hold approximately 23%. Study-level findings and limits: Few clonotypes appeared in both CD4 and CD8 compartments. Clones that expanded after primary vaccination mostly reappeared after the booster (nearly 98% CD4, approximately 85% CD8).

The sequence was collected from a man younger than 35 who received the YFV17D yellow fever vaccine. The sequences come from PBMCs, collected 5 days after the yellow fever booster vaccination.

CDR3 sequence reads: CASSLTGTFNQPQHF. For the CDR3, the DNA is TGTGCCAGCAGTCTCACAGGGACATTCAATCAGCCCCAGCATTTT. The chain couples TRBV6-1 to TRBJ1-5; a possible D gene is TRBD1 (6 bases). There are 15 residues in the CDR3. V lost 5 bases to trimming and J lost 3 bases, with 14 bases between them. The germline V gene encodes CDR1 MNHNS and CDR2 SASEGT.